These 24 T cell receptor beta chains were sequenced from one sample in a study of blood T cell repertoires in COVID-19. Repertoires were generated with immunoSEQ multiplex PCR, while TCRdb's copy carries only in-frame clones and drops some. The profile covers fewer than 150,000 clones, with under 80% appearing a single time and roughly 2% taken by the ten largest. What was sequenced was peripheral blood. The receptors come from a man in his 70s with acute or convalescent COVID-19.

This clone appeared a single time. The rearrangement links TRBV5-1 to TRBJ2-5; 9 bases map to TRBD1. The CDR3 extends over 15 amino acids. Germline V gene data show CDR1 as SGHRS and CDR2 as YFSETQ. V lost 4 bases to trimming and J lost 2 bases; unmatched junction nucleotides: 6. In DNA, the CDR3 is TGCGCCAGCAGCGAACCCGGACAGGGGCAAGAGACCCAGTACTTC. Translating it yields CASSEPGQGQETQYF.

J is TRBJ2-7 and V is TRBV6-2 or TRBV6-3, with D tentatively TRBD1 (6 bases). Trimming took 0 bases from V and 7 from J, leaving 13 bases between them. CDR1 and CDR2 (germline): MNHEY, SVGEGT. The CDR3 is made up of 14 amino acids. The DNA for the CDR3 is TGTGCCAGCAGTTACTCTACAGGGCCGGGAGAGCAGTACTTC. Its protein is CASSYSTGPGEQYF.

J is TRBJ1-1 and V is TRBV5-1, with 7 bases fitting TRBD1. Germline V gives CDR1 SGHRS, CDR2 YFSETQ. J lost 1 base, V lost 5 bases, and 11 bases had no gene match. There are 16 residues in the CDR3. DNA for the CDR3: TGCGCCAGCAGTCGGACAACCGGACAGGCGAACACTGAAGCTTTCTTT. This encodes CASSRTTGQANTEAFF. The full variable domain, rest sourced from reference TRBV5-1 and TRBJ1-1, is KAGVTQTPRYLIKTRGQQVTLSCSPISGHRSVSWYQQTPGQGLQFLFEYFSETQRNKGNFPGRFSGRQFSNSRSEMNVSTLELGDSALYLCASSRTTGQANTEAFFGQGTRLTVV.

This clone came up a few times. The chain's CDR3 is CASRNYGGHHNEQFF. The DNA for the CDR3 is TGTGCCAGCAGGAATTACGGCGGGCACCACAATGAGCAGTTCTTC. The V and J genes are TRBV7-9 and TRBJ2-1; a possible D gene is TRBD2 (5 bases). Germline CDR1 reads SEHNR; CDR2 reads FQNEAQ (reference sequence). CDR3 length: 15 amino acids. The V end lost 6 bases, the J end lost 5 bases, and 17 bases lay between the germline ends.

The rearrangement links TRBV5-4 to TRBJ1-6, with D possibly matching TRBD1 (5 bases). Germline V gives CDR1 SGHNT, CDR2 YYREEE (reference sequence). The CDR3 consists of 16 residues. V lost 4 bases and J 6 bases, leaving 17 bases between the germline ends. CDR3 coding DNA: TGTGCCAGCAGCCTGGGACCCGCGTCGGGTAATTCACCCCTCCACTTT. It specifies CASSLGPASGNSPLHF.

The chain recombines TRBV19 with TRBJ1-1; D gene uncertain. Trimming took 6 bases from V and 1 from J, leaving 9 bases between them. This CDR3 is built from 13 residues. CDR1 and CDR2 (germline): LNHDA, SQIVND (reference sequence). For the CDR3, the DNA is TGTGCCAGTAGGGTCACAGAGAACACTGAAGCTTTCTTT. Amino acid sequence: CASRVTENTEAFF.

The chain has TRBV7-3 and TRBJ1-2; 8 bases agree with TRBD1. Germline V gene lookup returns CDR1 SGHTA and CDR2 FQGTGA. This CDR3 region has 14 residues. V gave up 5 bases and J gave up 4 bases; unmatched junction bases: 6. The CDR3 loop reads CASSPGTGLYGYTF. CDR3 DNA: TGTGCCAGCAGCCCCGGGACAGGACTCTATGGCTACACCTTC.

There are a few counts of this clone. The V gene is TRBV13, the J gene TRBJ1-6, with 8 positions matching TRBD1. The junction had 6 bases not matched to a gene; V was cut back by 4 bases and J by 10 bases. There are 14 residues in the CDR3. CDR1 and CDR2 (germline): PRHDT, FYEKMQ (reference sequence). CDR3 coding DNA: TGTGCCAGCAGCTCTGACAGGGGAGGGTCACCCCTCCACTTT. Translation: CASSSDRGGSPLHF. The variable domain in full, completed from reference TRBV13 and TRBJ1-6, reads AAGVIQSPRHLIKEKRETATLKCYPIPRHDTVYWYQQGPGQDPQFLISFYEKMQSDKGSIPDRFSAQQFSDYHSELNMSSLELGDSALYFCASSSDRGGSPLHFGNGTRLTVT.

This chain joins TRBV27 and TRBJ2-2, with D possibly matching TRBD1 (6 bases). With 6 bases removed from V and 7 bases from J, the gap between germline ends came to 18 bases. The CDR3 covers 15 residues. CDR1 is MNHEY and CDR2 is SMNVEV in the germline V gene (reference sequence). The CDR3 loop is CASRNSQGSGGELFF. The CDR3 coding sequence is TGTGCCAGCAGGAATTCTCAGGGGTCAGGCGGGGAGCTGTTTTTT.

The chain has TRBV11-2 and TRBJ1-5; no reliable D call. CDR3 length: 12 residues. V was cut by 4 bases and J by 4 bases, with 5 bases left in between. In germline, CDR1 is SGHAT, CDR2 FQNNGV. The CDR3 region is CASSSGNQPQHF. CDR3 coding DNA: TGTGCCAGCAGCTCAGGAAATCAGCCCCAGCATTTT.

Only a few counts were recorded for this clone. The V gene is TRBV5-1, the J gene TRBJ2-1; 9 bases are a match to TRBD2. This CDR3 contains 15 residues. With V trimmed by 0 bases and J by 2 bases, 0 bases remained unmatched. Germline values: CDR1 SGHRS, CDR2 YFSETQ. CDR3 DNA sequence: TGCGCCAGCAGCTTGGGCGGGGGGGCCTACAATGAGCAGTTCTTC. This gives the protein CASSLGGGAYNEQFF.

The J gene is TRBJ1-2, the V gene TRBV18; TRBD1 might be the D (6 bases). The CDR3 length is 18 residues. The V end lost 2 bases, the J end lost 3 bases, and 22 bases lay between the germline ends. Germline V lookup: CDR1 KGHSH, CDR2 LQKENI. The CDR3 here is CASSPTGTGIMRYYGYTF. The CDR3 DNA sequence: TGTGCCAGCTCACCAACCGGCACAGGGATTATGCGTTACTATGGCTACACCTTC.

This rearrangement joins TRBV7-2 to TRBJ1-4; 8 bases agree with TRBD1. V lost 0 bases and J lost 7; bases outside the gene matches: 10. The CDR3 is 17 residues long. Germline V lookup: CDR1 SGHTA, CDR2 FQGNSA. The CDR3 DNA sequence: TGTGCCAGCAGCTTAGCGCGTTTCGGACAGGGAGGTGAAAAACTGTTTTTT. Translated: CASSLARFGQGGEKLFF.

The rearrangement links TRBV11-1 to TRBJ2-7; TRBD1 matches at 10 bases. The CDR3 spans 15 residues. V lost 5 bases and J lost 4; bases outside the gene matches: 8. The germline gives CDR1 SGHAT, CDR2 FQDESV (reference sequence). The DNA of the CDR3 is TGTGCCAGCAGCCCCCGGGACAGGGGAGTTTACGAGCAGTACTTC. It specifies CASSPRDRGVYEQYF.

The V and J genes are TRBV5-6 and TRBJ2-7; a weak D match, TRBD1 (5 bases). The V end lost 1 base, the J end lost 6 bases, and 26 bases lay between the germline ends. CDR1 and CDR2 (germline): SGHDT, YYEEEE. The CDR3 has 18 amino acids. CDR3 sequence (DNA): TGTGCCAGCAGCTTGTATGGGCTTTCCTATGAACAGGAATCCGAGCAGTACTTC. Translating it yields CASSLYGLSYEQESEQYF.

This rearrangement joins TRBV2 to TRBJ2-5, with D tentatively TRBD2 (6 bases). Germline loops: CDR1 SNHLY, CDR2 FYNNEI. This CDR3 is 14 amino acids long. V was clipped by 6 bases and J by 2 bases, with 13 bases between them. Written as DNA, the CDR3 is TGTGCCAGCAGCGTTGCTAGCGAGCAAGAGACCCAGTACTTC. It encodes CASSVASEQETQYF.

This sequence joins TRBV5-1 and TRBJ2-3; D might be TRBD2 (5 bases). The germline gives CDR1 SGHRS, CDR2 YFSETQ. The V end lost 4 bases, the J end lost 0 bases, and 9 bases lay between the germline ends. The CDR3 has 14 residues. CDR3 sequence (DNA): TGCGCCAGCAGCGCCGGGGAGAGCACAGATACGCAGTATTTT. Translation gives CASSAGESTDTQYF.

The chain links TRBV10-3 to TRBJ1-2; 9 bases are a match to TRBD1. Looked up from germline, CDR1 is ENHRY and CDR2 is SYGVKD. CDR3 size: 13 residues. The J segment lost 5 bases and the V segment lost 5 bases, leaving 3 bases of the junction unmatched. In DNA form, the CDR3 reads TGTGCCATCAGTTCGGGACAGGGTTATGGCTACACCTTC. This sequence encodes CAISSGQGYGYTF.

The J gene is TRBJ1-4, the V gene TRBV7-8; D is unresolved. The V gene lost 5 bases and the J gene lost 5 bases, with 12 bases spanning the gap. The germline V gene has CDR1 SGHVS and CDR2 FQNEAQ. This CDR3 spans 14 amino acids. Written as DNA, the CDR3 is TGTGCCAGCAGCCCCGCCGGGGAGAATGAAAAACTGTTTTTT. Amino acids: CASSPAGENEKLFF.

This clone was detected only once. The chain combines TRBV27 with TRBJ1-6, with a possible D match to TRBD1 (6 bases). Trimming removed 8 bases at V and 11 bases at J, with 19 bases between. The CDR3 totals 14 residues. Germline assignment: CDR1 MNHEY and CDR2 SMNVEV (reference sequence). CDR3 in DNA: TGTGCCAGCGCCGCGGGGGCAATTATTACACCCCTCCACTTT. It translates to CASAAGAIITPLHF.

The chain joins TRBV28 to TRBJ1-1; D is possibly TRBD1 (5 bases). CDR1 is MDHEN, CDR2 SYDVKM, per germline. CDR3 length: 13 residues. Trimming left V 6 bases short and J 5 bases short, with 13 bases between. For the CDR3, the DNA is TGTGCCAGCAGCGGCAGGGTGCATACTGAAGCTTTCTTT. Residues: CASSGRVHTEAFF.

Of note for this clone: This sequence may be a read error, since a much larger clone differs from it by one base. The V and J genes are TRBV6-1 and TRBJ2-7; TRBD2 aligns across 7 bases. The CDR3 extends over 12 amino acids. Trimming removed 6 bases from V and 4 bases from J; junction bases left unmatched: 3. In germline, CDR1 is MNHNS, CDR2 SASEGT. CDR3 coding DNA: TGTGCCAGCAGCACCGGGGGGTACGAGCAGTACTTC. Residues: CASSTGGYEQYF.

J is TRBJ2-2 and V is TRBV5-1, with 8 bases matching TRBD2. The CDR3 runs 14 residues. With V trimmed by 2 bases and J by 3 bases, 0 bases remained unmatched. Germline V gene sequence: CDR1 SGHRS, CDR2 YFSETQ. The CDR3 bases are TGCGCCAGCAGCTTCGGGGGGGACACCGGGGAGCTGTTTTTT. Its protein product is CASSFGGDTGELFF.

The gene calls are TRBV7-2 and TRBJ1-1; a possible D gene is TRBD1 (6 bases). V lost 5 bases to trimming and J lost 1 base, with 11 bases between them. The CDR3 is 14 amino acids. In germline, CDR1 is SGHTA, CDR2 FQGNSA. The CDR3 here is CASSPWGQNTEAFF. In DNA, the CDR3 is TGTGCCAGCAGCCCCTGGGGACAGAACACTGAAGCTTTCTTT.